This TCR beta chain was identified in a study of T cell responses to AZD1222 COVID-19 vaccine. Produced via immunoSEQ multiplex PCR; TCRdb's table is partial and in-frame only. The sample contains around 100,000 clones, more than 75% of which appear only once. Study-level points and caveats: Nearly half of spike-specific TCRs reportedly target variant regions that are unmutated in the B.1.351 and B.1.1.7 variants.

As to this clone: Its specificity is unknown.

The CDR3 has 17 residues. Germline values: CDR1 LGHNA, CDR2 YNFKEQ. V lost 0 bases and J 1 base, leaving 13 bases between the germline ends. This clonotype was sampled from an adult in good health. The chain uses TRBV4-2 and TRBJ1-3; D is perhaps TRBD1 (5 bases). Specimen: peripheral blood, collected on day 0 of MenACWY control vaccination. In DNA form, the CDR3 reads TGTGCCAGCAGCCAAGAAATGGGGGTAGTTTCTGGAAACACCATATATTTT. This encodes CASSQEMGVVSGNTIYF.